These 27 T cell receptor beta chains came from one sample sequenced in a study of blood T cell repertoires in COVID-19. The data were produced by immunoSEQ multiplex PCR, yet TCRdb's version contains in-frame clones alone and is incomplete. There are over 200,000 clones in the sample; roughly 90% occur only once, and 0.8% lies in the top ten. Specimen: peripheral blood. Every receptor here comes from a woman in her twenties or thirties with acute or convalescent COVID-19.

This clone appeared a few times. The chain carries TRBV10-2 and TRBJ1-1, with D unclear. Trimming took 8 bases from V and 11 from J, leaving 21 bases between them. CDR1 and CDR2 (germline): WSHSY, SAAADI. This CDR3 has 13 amino acids. CDR3 residues: CASAGSASLGAFF. The DNA for the CDR3 is TGCGCCAGCGCGGGTTCGGCCTCTCTGGGGGCTTTCTTT.

The J gene is TRBJ2-7, the V gene TRBV19; 8 bases align to TRBD2. Germline loops: CDR1 LNHDA, CDR2 SQIVND (reference sequence). J gave up 5 bases and V 3 bases, and 9 bases lay outside the gene matches. CDR3 length: 15 amino acids. The CDR3 protein is CASSMRVGGGHEQYF. The DNA of the CDR3 is TGTGCCAGTAGTATGCGGGTCGGGGGGGGCCACGAGCAGTACTTC. Full variable domain (outside the CDR3, taken from reference TRBV19 and TRBJ2-7): DGGITQSPKYLFRKEGQNVTLSCEQNLNHDAMYWYRQDPGQGLRLIYYSQIVNDFQKGDIAEGYSVSREKKESFPLTVTSAQKNPTAFYLCASSMRVGGGHEQYFGPGTRLTVT.

The chain joins TRBV4-3 to TRBJ1-5, with 8 bases aligning to TRBD1. V gave up 1 base and J gave up 7 bases; unmatched junction bases: 12. Germline-derived CDR1 and CDR2 are LGHNA and YSLEER. The CDR3 runs 17 residues. The CDR3 bases are TGCGCCAGCAGCCAAGCTCCTGCCGGACAGGGCTGGCAGCCCCAGCATTTT. Translating gives CASSQAPAGQGWQPQHF.

The chain employs TRBV11-2 and TRBJ2-3; D call uncertain. The CDR3 is 12 residues long. Germline CDR1 SGHAT, CDR2 FQNNGV. Trimming removed 5 bases at V and 5 bases at J, with 8 bases between. CDR3: CASSLFEDTQYF. In DNA form, the CDR3 reads TGTGCCAGCAGCCTATTTGAAGATACGCAGTATTTT.

The rearrangement links TRBV27 to TRBJ1-2; TRBD1 agrees at 7 bases. V dropped 3 bases and J dropped 5; count of bases not matched to a gene: 6. CDR3 size: 14 residues. The germline V gene has CDR1 MNHEY and CDR2 SMNVEV (reference sequence). In DNA, the CDR3 is TGTGCCAGCAGTTTCGGCAGGGGGTCATATGGCTACACCTTC. Encoded protein: CASSFGRGSYGYTF.

The CDR3 reads CASSPRTSGINSNEQFF. The DNA for the CDR3 is TGTGCCAGCAGTCCAAGGACTAGCGGGATCAACAGCAATGAGCAGTTCTTC. The J gene is TRBJ2-1, the V gene TRBV6-2 or TRBV6-3, with 12 bases identical to TRBD2. The germline V gene has CDR1 MNHEY and CDR2 SVGEGT. The junction had 11 bases not matched to a gene; V was cut back by 5 bases and J by 6 bases. The CDR3 is 17 amino acids.

As DNA, the CDR3 is TGTGCCAGCAGTTTAACCGGACAGGTTAAATACTTC. Translated, it gives CASSLTGQVKYF. This rearrangement joins TRBV27 to TRBJ2-5; TRBD1 matches 7 bases. Germline loops: CDR1 MNHEY, CDR2 SMNVEV (reference sequence). J was trimmed by 14 bases and V by 2 bases; bases with no gene match: 8. This CDR3 region has 12 residues.

The V call is TRBV11-2, the J call TRBJ1-5; no clear D. Trimming shortened V by 5 bases and J by 1 base, and 21 bases separated the two germline ends. CDR1 and CDR2 from the germline V gene are SGHAT and FQNNGV. The CDR3 is 18 amino acids. DNA for the CDR3: TGTGCCAGCAGCCATCGCCCCCCGGGAACGGGCAGCAATCAGCCCCAGCATTTT. This encodes CASSHRPPGTGSNQPQHF. The variable domain in full, with the rest retrieved from reference TRBV11-2 and TRBJ1-5, is EAGVAQSPRYKIIEKRQSVAFWCNPISGHATLYWYQQILGQGPKLLIQFQNNGVVDDSQLPKDRFSAERLKGVDSTLKIQPAKLEDSAVYLCASSHRPPGTGSNQPQHFGDGTRLSIL.

This chain uses TRBV5-4 with TRBJ2-3, with 7 bases matching TRBD2. J was trimmed by 4 bases and V by 3 bases; bases with no gene match: 14. The CDR3 has 17 residues. Germline V gives CDR1 SGHNT, CDR2 YYREEE (reference sequence). The CDR3 DNA follows: TGTGCCAGCAGCTCCAGGCTAGTCGGGGGGTTCGCAGATACGCAGTATTTT. Protein: CASSSRLVGGFADTQYF. Using reference TRBV5-4 and TRBJ2-3 for the parts outside the CDR3, the full variable domain is ETGVTQSPTHLIKTRGQQVTLRCSSQSGHNTVSWYQQALGQGPQFIFQYYREEENGRGNFPPRFSGLQFPNYSSELNVNALELDDSALYLCASSSRLVGGFADTQYFGPGTRLTVL.

CDR3 sequence: CASSVAGGPMGELFF. In DNA form, the CDR3 reads TGTGCCAGCAGCGTAGCGGGAGGGCCGATGGGGGAGCTGTTTTTT. V gene TRBV9 combines with J gene TRBJ2-2; 8 bases map to TRBD2. The ends lost 0 bases at V and 8 bases at J; junction bases unmatched: 6. The germline V gene encodes CDR1 SGDLS and CDR2 YYNGEE. This CDR3 contains 15 residues.

This clone was observed a handful of times. The chain uses TRBV4-2 and TRBJ2-7, with a possible D match to TRBD1 (5 bases). V gave up 3 bases and J gave up 0 bases, with 15 bases separating them. Germline V CDR1 and CDR2: LGHNA, YNFKEQ. The CDR3 is 16 amino acids. CDR3: CASSQGTHDSSYEQYF. The CDR3 DNA reads TGTGCCAGCAGCCAGGGAACGCACGACAGCTCCTACGAGCAGTACTTC.

The V call is TRBV18, the J call TRBJ2-1; tentatively, D is TRBD2 (6 bases). V lost 3 bases, J lost 2 bases, and 11 bases lay in between. Germline V gene sequence: CDR1 KGHSH, CDR2 LQKENI. The CDR3 length is 15 residues. In nucleotides, the CDR3 is TGTGCCAGCTCACCCCGGGACTCTCCCTACAATGAGCAGTTCTTC. Translating gives CASSPRDSPYNEQFF.

The rearrangement uses TRBV6-2 or TRBV6-3 and TRBJ2-3, with 10 bases fitting TRBD1. The length of the CDR3 is 17 residues. Germline-derived CDR1 and CDR2 are MNHEY and SVGEGT. V gave up 2 bases and J gave up 2 bases; unmatched junction bases: 7. The DNA for the CDR3 is TGTGCCAGCAGTTACCGCCGGACAGGGGGTTACACAGATACGCAGTATTTT. Its translation is CASSYRRTGGYTDTQYF.

V and J are TRBV29-1 and TRBJ2-3, with 7 bases lining up with TRBD1. The CDR3 is 14 residues long. Germline lookup yields CDR1 SQVTM and CDR2 ANQGSEA. After removal of 6 bases from V and 1 base from J, the junction contained 7 bases not matched to a gene. The CDR3 DNA sequence: TGCAGCGTCACAGGGGTTGAGGGCACAGATACGCAGTATTTT. Amino acid sequence: CSVTGVEGTDTQYF.

The rearrangement links TRBV6-6 to TRBJ2-3, with TRBD1 identical over 7 bases. CDR1 and CDR2 (germline): MNHNY, SVGAGI (reference sequence). The CDR3 has 16 amino acids. The trim removed 6 bases at V and 2 bases at J, leaving 11 bases unmatched. CDR3 sequence: CASRPRGQAVTDTQYF. DNA for the CDR3: TGTGCCAGCAGACCCCGAGGACAGGCAGTCACAGATACGCAGTATTTT.

The genes are TRBV27 and TRBJ2-2; D not certain. Trimming pared 4 bases from V and 1 base from J, leaving 4 bases between. The CDR3 spans 13 residues. Per the germline V gene, CDR1 is MNHEY and CDR2 is SMNVEV (reference sequence). The CDR3 DNA reads as TGTGCCAGCAGTTGGCAGAACACCGGGGAGCTGTTTTTT. Translation gives CASSWQNTGELFF.

The rearrangement links TRBV29-1 to TRBJ1-2; no clear D. The V gene lost 3 bases and the J gene lost 6 bases, with 8 bases spanning the gap. The CDR3 extends over 11 amino acids. In germline, CDR1 is SQVTM, CDR2 ANQGSEA. CDR3 sequence: CSVDREDGYTF. CDR3 DNA sequence: TGCAGCGTTGACCGAGAGGATGGCTACACCTTC.

The chain recombines TRBV19 with TRBJ1-5, with TRBD1 identical over 7 bases. V lost 2 bases to trimming and J lost 4 bases; unmatched junction nucleotides: 17. CDR1 and CDR2 from the germline V gene are LNHDA and SQIVND (reference sequence). The CDR3 runs 19 residues. CDR3 amino acids: CASSIHRAITGVGNQPQHF. CDR3 nucleotides: TGTGCCAGTAGTATACACCGAGCGATTACAGGGGTAGGTAATCAGCCCCAGCATTTT.

V and J are TRBV5-6 and TRBJ2-7; 14 bases agree with TRBD2. Germline assignment: CDR1 SGHDT and CDR2 YYEEEE. The V segment lost 0 bases and the J segment 4 bases; nucleotides outside the gene matches: 6. CDR3 length: 17 amino acids. The CDR3 bases are TGTGCCAGCAGCTTGGGTGGGACTAGCGGGAGATGGTACGAGCAGTACTTC. Protein sequence: CASSLGGTSGRWYEQYF.

V usage is TRBV6-5 and J usage is TRBJ1-2; D gene ambiguous. Looked up from germline, CDR1 is MNHEY and CDR2 is SVGAGI. The CDR3 length is 12 residues. The V end was cut by 3 bases, the J end by 6 bases, with 8 bases between. The CDR3: CASSYNGNGYTF. CDR3 in DNA: TGTGCCAGCAGTTATAACGGGAATGGCTACACCTTC.

The chain joins TRBV6-2 or TRBV6-3 to TRBJ2-3, with 10 bases fitting TRBD2. The CDR3 runs 18 residues. V trimming: 4 bases; J trimming: 3 bases; junction bases outside the gene matches: 13. The V gene's germline CDR1 is MNHEY and CDR2 SVGEGT. The CDR3 DNA follows: TGTGCCAGCAGTTTTTCAGCGGGAGGGCCTCGGGAAACAGATACGCAGTATTTT. Translated: CASSFSAGGPRETDTQYF.

The chain uses TRBV7-3 and TRBJ2-2; 12 bases are a match to TRBD2. J lost 8 bases, V lost 4 bases, and 8 bases had no gene match. Germline lookup yields CDR1 SGHTA and CDR2 FQGTGA. The CDR3 is made up of 16 amino acids. In DNA, the CDR3 is TGTGCCAGCAGCTACACTAGCGGGAGGTATTTAGGGGAGCTGTTTTTT. Protein: CASSYTSGRYLGELFF.

The rearrangement links TRBV18 to TRBJ2-7; 8 nucleotides align to TRBD1. The trim removed 3 bases at V and 4 bases at J, leaving 8 bases unmatched. Germline CDR1 and CDR2: KGHSH and LQKENI. The CDR3 runs to 15 residues. CDR3 protein: CASSPAGTGWYEQYF. The DNA of the CDR3 is TGTGCCAGCTCACCTGCGGGGACAGGTTGGTACGAGCAGTACTTC.

The count of this clone is one. CDR3 DNA sequence: TGTGCCAGCAGCCTCGACCCATCAGGGGGCCTCCTAGAGACCCAGTACTTC. The encoded protein is CASSLDPSGGLLETQYF. This rearrangement joins TRBV7-3 to TRBJ2-5; 8 bases align to TRBD1. The CDR3 totals 17 residues. CDR1 and CDR2 (germline): SGHTA, FQGTGA. V gave up 5 bases and J gave up 4 bases; unmatched junction bases: 15.

The chain combines TRBV27 with TRBJ2-1; 11 positions match TRBD1. V lost 2 bases, J lost 5 bases, and 2 bases stayed unmatched. Germline V CDR1 and CDR2: MNHEY, SMNVEV (reference sequence). The CDR3 loop spans 15 amino acids. The CDR3 sequence: CASSLGTGGNNEQFF. CDR3 bases: TGTGCCAGCAGTTTAGGGACAGGGGGAAACAATGAGCAGTTCTTC.

The chain carries TRBV5-1 and TRBJ2-5; 10 bases match TRBD2. V was pared by 3 bases and J by 0 bases, with 2 bases of the junction left unmatched. The CDR3 covers 15 residues. The germline V gene has CDR1 SGHRS and CDR2 YFSETQ. CDR3: CASSSGTSDQETQYF. As DNA, the CDR3 is TGCGCCAGCAGCTCAGGGACTAGCGACCAAGAGACCCAGTACTTC.

This chain links TRBV20-1 with TRBJ2-7; D gene ambiguous. This CDR3 has 11 amino acids. V lost 0 bases to trimming and J lost 4 bases, with 4 bases between them. Germline-derived CDR1 and CDR2 are DFQATT and SNEGSKA (reference sequence). This chain's CDR3 is CSARDYYEQYF. CDR3 DNA: TGCAGTGCTAGAGATTATTACGAGCAGTACTTC.